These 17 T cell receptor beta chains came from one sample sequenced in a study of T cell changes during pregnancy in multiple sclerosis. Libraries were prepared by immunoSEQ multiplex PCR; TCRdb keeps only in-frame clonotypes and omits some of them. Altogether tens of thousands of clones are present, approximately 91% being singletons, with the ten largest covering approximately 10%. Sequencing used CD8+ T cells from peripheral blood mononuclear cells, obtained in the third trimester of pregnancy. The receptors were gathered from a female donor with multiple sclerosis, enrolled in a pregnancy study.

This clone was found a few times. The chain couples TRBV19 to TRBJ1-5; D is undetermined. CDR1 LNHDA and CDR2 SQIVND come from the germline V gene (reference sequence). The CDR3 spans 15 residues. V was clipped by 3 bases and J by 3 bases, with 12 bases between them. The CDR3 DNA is TGTGCCAGTAGTATTACCGGGATCGTCAATCAGCCCCAGCATTTT. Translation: CASSITGIVNQPQHF.

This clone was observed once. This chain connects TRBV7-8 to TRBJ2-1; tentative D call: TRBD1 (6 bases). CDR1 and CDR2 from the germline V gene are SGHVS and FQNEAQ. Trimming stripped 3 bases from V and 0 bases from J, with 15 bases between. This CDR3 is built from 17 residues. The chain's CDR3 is CASSFAPRGSSYNEQFF. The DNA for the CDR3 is TGTGCCAGCAGCTTTGCTCCAAGGGGGTCCTCCTACAATGAGCAGTTCTTC. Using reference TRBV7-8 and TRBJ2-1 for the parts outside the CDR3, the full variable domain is GAGVSQSPRYKVAKRGQDVALRCDPISGHVSLFWYQQALGQGPEFLTYFQNEAQLDKSGLPSDRFFAERPEGSVSTLKIQRTQQEDSAVYLCASSFAPRGSSYNEQFFGPGTRLTVL.

The CDR3 loop is CASSLGQGSLYGYTF. CDR3 sequence (DNA): TGTGCCAGCAGCTTAGGCCAGGGCAGTCTCTATGGCTACACCTTC. V usage is TRBV11-2 and J usage is TRBJ1-2; D may be TRBD1 (5 bases). The CDR3 spans 15 residues. V dropped 1 base and J dropped 4 bases, with 13 bases sitting between them. Germline V gives CDR1 SGHAT, CDR2 FQNNGV.

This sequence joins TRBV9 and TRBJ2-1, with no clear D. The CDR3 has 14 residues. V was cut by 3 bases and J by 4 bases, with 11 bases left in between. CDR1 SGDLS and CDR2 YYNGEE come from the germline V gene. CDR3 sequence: CASSATENYNEQFF. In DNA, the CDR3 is TGTGCCAGCAGCGCCACAGAGAATTACAATGAGCAGTTCTTC.

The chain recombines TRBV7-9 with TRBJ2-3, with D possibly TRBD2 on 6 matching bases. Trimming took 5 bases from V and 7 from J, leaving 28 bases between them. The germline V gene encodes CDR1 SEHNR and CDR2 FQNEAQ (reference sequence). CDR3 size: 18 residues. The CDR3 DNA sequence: TGTGCCAGCAGCACTACATTTCGTAGCGGTGGCGAATGGAATACGCAGTATTTT. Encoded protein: CASSTTFRSGGEWNTQYF.

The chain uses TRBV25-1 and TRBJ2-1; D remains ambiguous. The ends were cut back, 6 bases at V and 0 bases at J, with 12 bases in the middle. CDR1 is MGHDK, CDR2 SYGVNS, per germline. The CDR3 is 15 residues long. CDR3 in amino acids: CASSVTEGSYNEQFF. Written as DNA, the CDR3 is TGTGCCAGCAGCGTAACAGAAGGCTCCTACAATGAGCAGTTCTTC.

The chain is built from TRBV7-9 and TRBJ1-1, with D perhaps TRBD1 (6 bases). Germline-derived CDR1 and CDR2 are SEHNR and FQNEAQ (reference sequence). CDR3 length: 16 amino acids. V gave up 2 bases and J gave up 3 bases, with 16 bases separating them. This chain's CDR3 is CASSLSKGVWYTEAFF. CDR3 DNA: TGTGCCAGCAGCTTATCGAAGGGGGTTTGGTACACTGAAGCTTTCTTT.

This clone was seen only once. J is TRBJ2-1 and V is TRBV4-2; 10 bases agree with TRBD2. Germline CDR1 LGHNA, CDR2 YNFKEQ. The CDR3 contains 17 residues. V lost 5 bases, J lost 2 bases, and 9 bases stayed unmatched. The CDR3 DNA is TGTGCCAGCAGCGAAGTCCCCCTAGCGGGGGCCTACAATGAGCAGTTCTTC. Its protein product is CASSEVPLAGAYNEQFF.

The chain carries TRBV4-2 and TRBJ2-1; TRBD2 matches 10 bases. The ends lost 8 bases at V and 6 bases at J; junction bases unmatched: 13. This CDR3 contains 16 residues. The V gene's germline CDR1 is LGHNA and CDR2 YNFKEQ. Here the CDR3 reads CASDHSSGSPTNEQFF. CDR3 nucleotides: TGTGCCAGCGACCACTCTAGCGGGAGCCCTACCAATGAGCAGTTCTTC.

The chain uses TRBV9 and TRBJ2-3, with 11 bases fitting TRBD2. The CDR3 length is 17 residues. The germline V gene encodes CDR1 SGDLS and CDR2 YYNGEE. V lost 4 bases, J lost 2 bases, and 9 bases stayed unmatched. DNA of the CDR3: TGTGCCAGCAGCCTTAGACTAGCGGGGCTAGACACAGATACGCAGTATTTT. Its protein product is CASSLRLAGLDTDTQYF.

In DNA form, the CDR3 reads TGTGCCAGCAGCTTAGAGGGGGTCTCCTACAATGAGCAGTTCTTC. Translating gives CASSLEGVSYNEQFF. The chain has TRBV9 and TRBJ2-1, with a possible D match to TRBD1 (6 bases). Germline CDR1 SGDLS, CDR2 YYNGEE. There are 15 residues in the CDR3. Deletions cut 4 bases from V and 0 bases from J, with 11 bases between. Together with reference TRBV9 and TRBJ2-1, the CDR3 gives the full variable domain: DSGVTQTPKHLITATGQRVTLRCSPRSGDLSVYWYQQSLDQGLQFLIQYYNGEERAKGNILERFSAQQFPDLHSELNLSSLELGDSALYFCASSLEGVSYNEQFFGPGTRLTVL.

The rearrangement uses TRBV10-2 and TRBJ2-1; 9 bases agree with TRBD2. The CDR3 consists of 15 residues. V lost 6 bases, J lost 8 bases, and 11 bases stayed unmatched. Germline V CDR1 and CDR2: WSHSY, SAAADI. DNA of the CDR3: TGCGCCAGCAGAAATAGCGGGAGTAGTTGGTATGAGCAGTTCTTC. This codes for CASRNSGSSWYEQFF.

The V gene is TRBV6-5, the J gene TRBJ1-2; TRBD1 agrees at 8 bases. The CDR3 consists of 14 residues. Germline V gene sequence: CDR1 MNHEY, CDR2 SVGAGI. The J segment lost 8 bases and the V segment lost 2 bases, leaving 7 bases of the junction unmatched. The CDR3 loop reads CASSYKFRGRGYTF. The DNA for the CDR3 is TGTGCCAGCAGTTACAAATTCAGGGGGCGAGGCTACACCTTC.

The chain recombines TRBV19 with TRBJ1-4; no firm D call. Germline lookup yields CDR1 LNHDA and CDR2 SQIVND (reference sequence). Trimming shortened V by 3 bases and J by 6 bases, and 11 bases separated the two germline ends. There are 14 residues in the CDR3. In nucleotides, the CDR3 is TGTGCCAGTAGTATCTGGACTGGGGATGAAAAACTGTTTTTT. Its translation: CASSIWTGDEKLFF.

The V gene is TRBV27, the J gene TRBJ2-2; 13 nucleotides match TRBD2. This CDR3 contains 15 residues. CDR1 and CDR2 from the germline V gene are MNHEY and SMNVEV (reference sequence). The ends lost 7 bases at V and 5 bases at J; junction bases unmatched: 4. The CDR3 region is CASTLTSGRTGELFF. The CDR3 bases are TGTGCCAGCACCCTGACTAGCGGGAGGACCGGGGAGCTGTTTTTT.

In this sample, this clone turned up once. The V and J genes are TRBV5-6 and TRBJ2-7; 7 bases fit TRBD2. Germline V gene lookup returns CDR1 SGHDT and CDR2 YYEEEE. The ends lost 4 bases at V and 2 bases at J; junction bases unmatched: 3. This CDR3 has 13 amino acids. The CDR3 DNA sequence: TGTGCCAGCAGCCCGGGACTAACCTACGAGCAGTACTTC. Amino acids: CASSPGLTYEQYF. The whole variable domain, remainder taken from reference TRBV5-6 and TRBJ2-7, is DAGVTQSPTHLIKTRGQQVTLRCSPKSGHDTVSWYQQALGQGPQFIFQYYEEEERQRGNFPDRFSGHQFPNYSSELNVNALLLGDSALYLCASSPGLTYEQYFGPGTRLTVT.

DNA for the CDR3: TGCGCCAGCAGCCAAGATCGAATGGGGGGATACTACGAGCAGTACTTC. Its protein is CASSQDRMGGYYEQYF. V is TRBV4-3 and J is TRBJ2-7; D perhaps matches TRBD2 (6 bases). V lost 0 bases, J lost 3 bases, and 15 bases lay in between. Per germline, CDR1 LGHNA and CDR2 YSLEER. The CDR3 sequence is 16 residues long.